This entry is about one T cell receptor beta chain. Sequence at one end of the junction differs from germline and may be a read error. This sample was taken from a study of STAT5B mutations in CD4+ large granular lymphocyte leukemia. The data were produced by immunoSEQ multiplex PCR, yet TCRdb's version contains in-frame clones alone and is incomplete. The sample has about 40,000 clones; approximately 84% are singletons. The CDR3 runs 17 residues. The germline gives CDR1 SEHNR, CDR2 FQNEAQ (reference sequence). The rearrangement uses TRBV7-9 and TRBJ1-3, with D possibly being TRBD1 (6 bases). Specimen: CD4+ T cells from blood buffy coats. The sequence was collected from a human donor in good health. CDR3 coding DNA: TGTGCCAGCAGTTTAGGTGTGGGGGGCGAGTCTGGAAACACCATATATTTT. Residues: CASSLGVGGESGNTIYF.